Listed below are T cell receptor beta chains from one sample, sequenced in a study of blood T cell repertoires in COVID-19. The data were produced by immunoSEQ multiplex PCR, yet TCRdb's version contains in-frame clones alone and is incomplete. The data show approximately 290,000 clones, with 65% to 85% seen just once and roughly 14% held by the top ten. The specimen sequenced was peripheral blood. These receptors originate from a person between 65 and 80 years old with COVID-19, enrolled during active disease. CDR3s include the opening cysteine and the closing phenylalanine or tryptophan. D genes are given only for firm matches. Some rows have no size entry. The others give once, few or many, or a class for an expanded clone.

V gene	clone size	D gene	J gene	CDR3 protein	CDR3 DNA
TRBV7-2	-	-	TRBJ1-2	CASSLGRGEAGYTF	TGTGCCAGCAGCTTAGGGCGGGGAGAGGCTGGCTACACCTTC
TRBV6-5	-	TRBD1	TRBJ1-6	CASKTLLQGAVHF	TGTGCCAGCAAAACCCTCCTACAGGGGGCGGTCCACTTT
TRBV5-5	few	-	TRBJ2-2	CASSFGAETTGELFF	TGTGCCAGCAGCTTTGGGGCAGAGACCACCGGGGAGCTGTTTTTT
TRBV4-2	-	-	TRBJ1-2	CASSQDWPGNFLSYTF	TGTGCCAGCAGCCAAGATTGGCCAGGGAACTTCCTCAGCTACACCTTC
TRBV5-1	-	TRBD2	TRBJ2-7	CASSLGLTSGSRDEQYF	TGCGCCAGCAGCTTGGGGTTAACTAGCGGGAGTAGGGACGAGCAGTACTTC
TRBV5-4	many	-	TRBJ2-1	CASSLLVGAYNEQFF	TGTGCCAGCAGCTTGCTTGTGGGAGCGTACAATGAGCAGTTCTTC
TRBV7-3	-	-	TRBJ2-2	CASKRSNTGELFF	TGTGCCAGCAAGCGTTCTAACACCGGGGAGCTGTTTTTT
TRBV3-1/TRBV3-2	-	TRBD2	TRBJ2-3	CASSQLSAGGHTDTQYF	TGTGCCAGCAGCCAGCTCTCAGCGGGGGGACACACAGATACGCAGTATTTT
TRBV6-6	-	TRBD1	TRBJ2-2	CASRPQGGPGELFF	TGTGCCAGCAGACCACAGGGGGGCCCCGGGGAGCTGTTTTTT
TRBV28	-	-	TRBJ1-4	CAHGREGNEKLFF	TGTGCTCACGGTAGGGAGGGGAATGAAAAACTGTTTTTT
TRBV19	-	TRBD1	TRBJ1-5	CASVTGGGGNQPQHF	TGTGCCAGTGTGACAGGGGGTGGTGGTAATCAGCCCCAGCATTTT
TRBV4-3	once	-	TRBJ1-2	CASSQDPTGFRGYTF	TGCGCCAGCAGCCAAGATCCGACAGGTTTCCGTGGCTACACCTTC
TRBV6-4	once	-	TRBJ2-5	CASSEGSGGRETQYF	TGTGCCAGCAGTGAAGGTAGCGGCGGCCGAGAGACCCAGTACTTC
TRBV2	-	TRBD1	TRBJ2-6	CASSGDRALFGANVLTF	TGTGCCAGCAGTGGGGACAGGGCCCTCTTCGGGGCCAACGTCCTGACTTTC
TRBV19	once	TRBD2	TRBJ2-1	CASSRVLSGTSGGSSYNEQFF	TGTGCCAGTAGCCGCGTACTTTCCGGGACTAGCGGGGGTAGCTCCTACAATGAGCAGTTCTTC
TRBV30	-	TRBD1	TRBJ1-5	CAWSQGVSNQPQHF	TGTGCCTGGAGCCAGGGGGTGAGCAATCAGCCCCAGCATTTT
TRBV15	-	-	TRBJ1-2	CATSRDARPDYGYTF	TGTGCCACCAGCAGAGATGCCAGGCCAGACTATGGCTACACCTTC
TRBV27	-	-	TRBJ2-5	CASSFSGGGETQYF	TGTGCCAGCAGTTTTTCGGGGGGCGGAGAGACCCAGTACTTC
TRBV6-2/TRBV6-3	few	TRBD1	TRBJ1-6	CASSYPGTGANSALHF	TGTGCCAGCAGTTACCCCGGGACAGGGGCTAATTCGGCCCTCCACTTT
TRBV15	few	-	TRBJ2-7	CATSRDQREQYF	TGTGCCACCAGCAGAGATCAGCGCGAGCAGTACTTC
TRBV4-3	-	-	TRBJ1-5	CASSQDSGNQPQHF	TGCGCCAGCAGCCAAGATTCGGGGAATCAGCCCCAGCATTTT